This T cell receptor beta chain was retrieved from a study of blood T cell repertoires in COVID-19. Study summary: There were acute and convalescent COVID-19 samples, and they came from the United States, Italy and Spain. The cDNA or gDNA used as material had been derived from T cells, B-cell-depleted T cells, or PBMCs.

Participant age was roughly 18 to 100 years, and participants resided in roughly 24 US areas. Original processing notes: Amplification with reference gene primers provided the estimates of nucleated cell counts. The assay was immunoSEQ multiplex PCR, and TCRdb's table has in-frame clones only and misses some. That table furnishes V, J and clone size, whereas the DNA furnished D and trimming. The sample shows 400,000 to 450,000 clones, 80% to 90% of them seen only once. The germline CDR1 and CDR2 sequences are SNHLY and FYNNEI. The CDR3 is made up of 12 amino acids. The V end lost 8 bases, the J end lost 6 bases, and 11 bases lay between the germline ends. This clone occurred a few times.

The chain carries TRBV2 and TRBJ2-1, with D maybe TRBD2 (5 bases). Specimen: PBMCs or T cells enriched from blood (not recorded which). The sequence was collected from a man younger than 40 who had recovered from COVID-19. DNA for the CDR3: TGTGCCAGCGAGGCTAGCTTCAATGAGCAGTTCTTC. As protein: CASEASFNEQFF.